These 14 T cell receptor beta chains were sequenced from one sample in a study of siplizumab effects on memory and regulatory T cells. Generated by immunoSEQ multiplex PCR, the TCRdb table keeps only in-frame clones and is missing some. The sample records tens of thousands of clones, roughly 93% being singletons. Sequencing input: CD8+ T cells sorted from blood. The receptor source for this set is a human donor in good health.

This clone has only one observation. Written as DNA, the CDR3 is TGTGCCAGTAGTAGAGGGACGGCTGTCGAGCAGTACTTC. Amino acids: CASSRGTAVEQYF. The chain has TRBV19 and TRBJ2-7; D tentatively fits TRBD1 or TRBD2 (5 bases each). Trimming removed 4 bases at V and 6 bases at J, with 13 bases between. This CDR3 is built from 13 residues. Germline CDR1 and CDR2: LNHDA and SQIVND (reference sequence). The variable domain in full, with the rest retrieved from reference TRBV19 and TRBJ2-7, is DGGITQSPKYLFRKEGQNVTLSCEQNLNHDAMYWYRQDPGQGLRLIYYSQIVNDFQKGDIAEGYSVSREKKESFPLTVTSAQKNPTAFYLCASSRGTAVEQYFGPGTRLTVT.

As to this clone: The sample carries other DNA sequences with the same CDR3. V usage is TRBV4-1 and J usage is TRBJ2-7, with TRBD1 identical over 7 bases. The length of the CDR3 is 14 residues. V lost 3 bases, J lost 2 bases, and 4 bases stayed unmatched. Germline assignment: CDR1 MGHRA and CDR2 YSYEKL. The CDR3 sequence: CASSQRTGTYEQYF. DNA of the CDR3: TGCGCCAGCAGCCAGCGGACAGGCACCTACGAGCAGTACTTC.

The chain combines TRBV5-6 with TRBJ2-3; D tentatively fits TRBD1 or TRBD2 (5 bases each). CDR1 is SGHDT and CDR2 is YYEEEE in the germline V gene. This CDR3 has 15 residues. V was shortened by 0 bases and J by 4 bases, with 12 bases between the two germline ends. The CDR3 here is CASSLVGEKADTQYF. The CDR3 DNA reads TGTGCCAGCAGCTTGGTGGGGGAGAAGGCAGATACGCAGTATTTT.

This clone showed up just a few times. The chain joins TRBV5-1 to TRBJ2-1; 7 positions agree with TRBD1. With V trimmed by 3 bases and J by 3 bases, 3 bases remained unmatched. Germline-derived CDR1 and CDR2 are SGHRS and YFSETQ. This CDR3 comprises 14 residues. The CDR3 nucleotides are TGCGCCAGCAGCTGGGGACAGATCTACAATGAGCAGTTCTTC. Its protein is CASSWGQIYNEQFF.

V is TRBV30 and J is TRBJ2-2; D unclear. The germline V gene encodes CDR1 GTSNPN and CDR2 SVGIG (reference sequence). The CDR3 covers 14 residues. Deletions cut 1 base from V and 2 bases from J, with 8 bases between. This chain's CDR3 is CAWSGETNTGELFF. Here the CDR3 DNA reads TGTGCCTGGAGTGGCGAGACCAACACCGGGGAGCTGTTTTTT.

The chain has TRBV30 and TRBJ2-2; D is possibly TRBD2 (5 bases). Trimming removed 3 bases at V and 8 bases at J, with 7 bases between. The CDR3 loop spans 11 amino acids. Per the germline V gene, CDR1 is GTSNPN and CDR2 is SVGIG (reference sequence). The CDR3 DNA reads TGTGCCTGGAGGGAGGAGGGGGAGCTGTTTTTT. Amino acid sequence: CAWREEGELFF.

The chain couples TRBV27 to TRBJ2-3; TRBD2 agrees at 12 bases. Germline lookup yields CDR1 MNHEY and CDR2 SMNVEV (reference sequence). After removal of 3 bases from V and 6 bases from J, the junction contained 7 bases not matched to a gene. This CDR3 spans 16 amino acids. CDR3 coding DNA: TGTGCCAGCAGTTTGGTCCTAGCGGGGGGGCCGGATACGCAGTATTTT. This sequence encodes CASSLVLAGGPDTQYF.

On this clone itself: Different DNA sequences within this sample yield the same CDR3. The chain combines TRBV2 with TRBJ2-7; 7 nucleotides agree with TRBD2. V dropped 6 bases and J dropped 4; count of bases not matched to a gene: 6. Germline values: CDR1 SNHLY, CDR2 FYNNEI. CDR3 length: 13 residues. CDR3 nucleotides: TGTGCCAGCAGCGGCGGGGGATCATACGAGCAGTACTTC. Translating gives CASSGGGSYEQYF.

The V gene is TRBV12-5, the J gene TRBJ2-2; no clear D. Trimming shortened V by 8 bases and J by 4 bases, and 11 bases separated the two germline ends. CDR1 is LGHNT, CDR2 FRNRAP, per germline. This CDR3 has 13 residues. DNA of the CDR3: TGTGCTAGTATGGGTCCCCCCACCGGGGAGCTGTTTTTT. The encoded protein is CASMGPPTGELFF.

V gene TRBV10-3 combines with J gene TRBJ2-1; tentative D call: TRBD2 (7 bases). This CDR3 has 18 residues. Trimming took 2 bases from V and 4 from J, leaving 21 bases between them. Germline assignment: CDR1 ENHRY and CDR2 SYGVKD. Here the CDR3 DNA reads TGTGCCATCAGTGAGGGAATAGGGGGAGCGGGACCATACAATGAGCAGTTCTTC. Translating gives CAISEGIGGAGPYNEQFF.

The chain joins TRBV5-6 to TRBJ1-1, with 11 bases lining up with TRBD1. With 0 bases clipped from V and 1 base from J, the junction kept 2 bases outside the gene matches. CDR1 is SGHDT, CDR2 YYEEEE, per germline. The CDR3 consists of 16 residues. The CDR3 sequence: CASSLGTGGPNTEAFF. DNA for the CDR3: TGTGCCAGCAGCTTGGGGACAGGGGGCCCGAACACTGAAGCTTTCTTT.

This clone was seen once. The chain recombines TRBV13 with TRBJ2-5; 8 positions match TRBD2. The V and J ends lost 1 base and 5 bases, in that order; junction bases with no gene match: 12. CDR3 length equals 17 residues. Germline values: CDR1 PRHDT, CDR2 FYEKMQ (reference sequence). The CDR3 nucleotides are TGTGCCAGCAGCTTAGATCCTAGCGGGTCCCATGGTGAGACCCAGTACTTC. This sequence encodes CASSLDPSGSHGETQYF. The variable domain in full, completed from reference TRBV13 and TRBJ2-5, reads AAGVIQSPRHLIKEKRETATLKCYPIPRHDTVYWYQQGPGQDPQFLISFYEKMQSDKGSIPDRFSAQQFSDYHSELNMSSLELGDSALYFCASSLDPSGSHGETQYFGPGTRLLVL.

The chain is built from TRBV27 and TRBJ2-7, with TRBD2 matching over 7 bases. Germline V gene data show CDR1 as MNHEY and CDR2 as SMNVEV (reference sequence). This CDR3 comprises 15 residues. V lost 4 bases, J lost 4 bases, and 10 bases stayed unmatched. CDR3 region: CASSSLGREGYEQYF. Here the CDR3 DNA reads TGTGCCAGCAGTTCTCTGGGCAGGGAGGGGTACGAGCAGTACTTC.

The CDR3 DNA is TGCAGCGTTGATCTCGGCGAGCAGTACTTC. Its translation: CSVDLGEQYF. The rearrangement joins TRBV29-1 to TRBJ2-7, with unresolved D. Germline CDR1 and CDR2: SQVTM and ANQGSEA. The length of the CDR3 is 10 residues. Trimming left V 3 bases short and J 6 bases short, with 6 bases between.